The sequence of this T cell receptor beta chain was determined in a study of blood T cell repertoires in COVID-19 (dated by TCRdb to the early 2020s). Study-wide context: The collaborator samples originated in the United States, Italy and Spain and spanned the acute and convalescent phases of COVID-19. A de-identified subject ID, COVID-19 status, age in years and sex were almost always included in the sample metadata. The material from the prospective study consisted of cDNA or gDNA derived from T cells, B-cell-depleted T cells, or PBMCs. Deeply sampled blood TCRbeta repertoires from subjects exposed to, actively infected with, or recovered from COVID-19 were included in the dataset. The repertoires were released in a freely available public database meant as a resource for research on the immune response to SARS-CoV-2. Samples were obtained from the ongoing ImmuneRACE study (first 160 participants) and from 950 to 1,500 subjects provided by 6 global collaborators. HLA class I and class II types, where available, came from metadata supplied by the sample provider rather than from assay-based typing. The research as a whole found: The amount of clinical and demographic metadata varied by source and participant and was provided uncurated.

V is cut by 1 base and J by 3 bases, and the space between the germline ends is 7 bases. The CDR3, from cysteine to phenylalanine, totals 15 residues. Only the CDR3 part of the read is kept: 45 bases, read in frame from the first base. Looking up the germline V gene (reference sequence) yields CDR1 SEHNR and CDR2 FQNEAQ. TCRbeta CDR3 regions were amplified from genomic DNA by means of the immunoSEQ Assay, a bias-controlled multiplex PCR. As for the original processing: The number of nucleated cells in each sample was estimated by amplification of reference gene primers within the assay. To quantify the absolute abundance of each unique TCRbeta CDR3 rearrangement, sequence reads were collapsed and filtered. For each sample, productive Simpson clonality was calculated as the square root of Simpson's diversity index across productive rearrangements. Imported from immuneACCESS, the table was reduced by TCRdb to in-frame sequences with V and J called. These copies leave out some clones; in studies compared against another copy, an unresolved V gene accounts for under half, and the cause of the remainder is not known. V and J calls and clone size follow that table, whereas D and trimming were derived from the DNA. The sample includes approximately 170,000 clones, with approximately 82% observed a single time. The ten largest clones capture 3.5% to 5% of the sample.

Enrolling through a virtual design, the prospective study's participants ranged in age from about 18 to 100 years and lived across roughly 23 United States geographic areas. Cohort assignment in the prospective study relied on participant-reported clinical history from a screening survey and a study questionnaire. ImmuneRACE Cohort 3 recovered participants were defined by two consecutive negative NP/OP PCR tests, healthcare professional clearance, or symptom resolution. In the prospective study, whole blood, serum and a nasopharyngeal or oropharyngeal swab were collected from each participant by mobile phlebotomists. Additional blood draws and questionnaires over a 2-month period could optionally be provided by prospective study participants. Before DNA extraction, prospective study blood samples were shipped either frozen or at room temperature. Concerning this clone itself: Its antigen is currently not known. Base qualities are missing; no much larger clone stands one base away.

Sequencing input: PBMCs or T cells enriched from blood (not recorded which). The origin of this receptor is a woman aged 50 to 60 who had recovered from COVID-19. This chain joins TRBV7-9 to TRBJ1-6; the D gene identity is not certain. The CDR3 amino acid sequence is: CASSLDGSYNSPLHF. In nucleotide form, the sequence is TGTGCCAGCAGCTTAGATGGCAGCTATAATTCACCCCTCCACTTT.